The 8 T cell receptor beta chains listed next were all sequenced from one sample in a study of monozygotic twins with inflammatory bowel disease. TCRdb reprocessed the 5' RACE reads, with one entry per CDR3 protein and no DNA. The sample features 150,000 to 200,000 distinct CDR3 sequences, with 6% to 9.5% in its top ten. The sequencing input was blood. These receptors were collected from a human donor with ulcerative colitis or Crohn's disease, or a healthy co-twin of an affected twin (not recorded which).

The CDR3 sequence: CASSKQGYTEAFF. The rearrangement uses TRBV6-5 and TRBJ1-1; TCRdb indicates TRBD1, and absent DNA this call remains unverified. The CDR3 covers 13 residues. Germline V lookup: CDR1 MNHEY, CDR2 SVGAGI.

The chain links TRBV11-1 to TRBJ2-1. Germline V gene data show CDR1 as SGHAT and CDR2 as FQDESV (reference sequence). This CDR3 has 18 amino acids. Here the CDR3 reads CASSRDLLIAGGYNEQFF.

This chain links TRBV10-3 with TRBJ2-3. Looked up from germline, CDR1 is ENHRY and CDR2 is SYGVKD. CDR3 length: 15 amino acids. This CDR3 is CAISESSGVVDTQYF.

The genes are TRBV9 and TRBJ2-2. Germline V gene lookup returns CDR1 SGDLS and CDR2 YYNGEE. This CDR3 spans 12 amino acids. The CDR3 protein is CASSEPRPELFF.

The chain recombines TRBV5-1 with TRBJ2-1; TCRdb's D call of TRBD2 is untestable without DNA. CDR1 is SGHRS and CDR2 is YFSETQ in the germline V gene. The length of the CDR3 is 17 residues. This CDR3 is CASSLLSGGPSYNEQFF. Full variable domain (missing parts from reference TRBV5-1 and TRBJ2-1): KAGVTQTPRYLIKTRGQQVTLSCSPISGHRSVSWYQQTPGQGLQFLFEYFSETQRNKGNFPGRFSGRQFSNSRSEMNVSTLELGDSALYLCASSLLSGGPSYNEQFFGPGTRLTVL.

The chain uses TRBV5-4 and TRBJ2-7; TCRdb calls TRBD1, which cannot be checked without DNA. The CDR3 is 13 amino acids. Germline V lookup: CDR1 SGHNT, CDR2 YYREEE (reference sequence). CDR3 in amino acids: CASSLNRGHEQYF.

This chain uses TRBV20-1 with TRBJ1-6; TCRdb returns TRBD1, unconfirmable since there is no DNA. From germline, CDR1 is DFQATT and CDR2 SNEGSKA (reference sequence). The CDR3 is 13 amino acids. The CDR3 protein is CSAGTGKITPLHF.

The genes are TRBV12-3 or TRBV12-4 and TRBJ1-4. The CDR3 extends over 11 amino acids. Here the CDR3 reads CASSAGSDLFF.